Listed here are 4 T cell receptor beta chains from one sample, sequenced in a study of T cell clonality in common variable immunodeficiency. The repertoire was sequenced with immunoSEQ multiplex PCR; TCRdb's copy has only in-frame clones and lacks some. This repertoire holds 35,000 to 45,000 clones, and none appear only once. Specimen: peripheral blood mononuclear cells. These receptors came from a person aged 18 to 75 in good health.

Comments on this clone: An end of the junction differs from the germline gene, which may be a read error. The read comes to an end 3 residues before the CDR3 does, leaving the germline J gene to fill in the end. The chain combines TRBV7-7 with TRBJ2-3; weak D call: TRBD2 (5 bases). Germline V gives CDR1 SSHAT, CDR2 FNYEAQ (reference sequence). This CDR3 region has 15 residues. CDR3 bases read: TGTGCTAGCAGCCCCGGACTGGGAAAGCAAGAGACG. Translated, it gives CASSPGLGKQET. The CDR3 in its entirety is CASSPGLGKQETQYF.

About this clone: Read coverage stops 3 residues before the CDR3 terminus; the germline J gene supplies the remainder. The chain links TRBV7-6 to TRBJ1-1; 7 nucleotides align to TRBD1. Germline V gives CDR1 SGHVS, CDR2 FNYEAQ. The CDR3 is 14 amino acids. J gave up 6 bases and V 5 bases, and 9 bases lay outside the gene matches. The CDR3 DNA, read in part, is TGTGCCAGCAGCCCTGCCTATAGGGGGCCTGAA. Amino acid sequence: CASSPAYRGPE. The whole CDR3 region reads CASSPAYRGPEAFF.

This clone was observed many times. The read ends 3 residues before the CDR3 terminus; that terminus is restored from the germline J gene. The chain uses TRBV2 and TRBJ2-3; 7 positions match TRBD2. Germline assignment: CDR1 SNHLY and CDR2 FYNNEI. V lost 11 bases and J lost 4; bases outside the gene matches: 12. The CDR3 runs to 14 residues. This chain's CDR3 is CASWGGGQADTQYF. The CDR3 bases that were read are TGTGCCTCCTGGGGGGGAGGTCAGGCAGATACG.

In this sample, this clone turned up a few times. The DNA ends 3 residues before the CDR3 does, and the rest of the CDR3 is filled in from the germline J gene. This chain joins TRBV19 and TRBJ2-1, with TRBD1 as a possible D gene (5 bases). Trimming took off 8 bases at V and 2 bases at J, with 22 bases between the two ends. CDR1 LNHDA and CDR2 SQIVND come from the germline V gene (reference sequence). The CDR3 is 17 residues long. CDR3 bases read: TGTGCCAGTGGTCCAGAAGGGGCCGTTGCGGCCTACAATGAG. Protein product: CASGPEGAVAAYNE. The complete CDR3 sequence is CASGPEGAVAAYNEQFF.